A single T cell receptor (beta chain) is shown here with its context. CDR3 size: 12 residues. Germline V gene lookup returns CDR1 LGHNA and CDR2 YNFKEQ. Trimming took off 1 base at V and 8 bases at J, with 8 bases between the two ends. Participants, roughly 18 to 90 years old, spanned around 25 US areas. Cohort assignment relied on participant-reported clinical history. Using immunoSEQ multiplex PCR, the repertoire was profiled, and TCRdb retains in-frame clones only, with some absent. This sample carries approximately 210,000 clones, roughly nine tenths of them seen once, and the ten largest clones take approximately 2.4%. The data originate from a study of blood T cell repertoires in COVID-19. About the research overall: Spain, Italy and the United States supplied samples that represented acute and convalescent COVID-19.

The TCR originated in a woman aged 25 to 39 who had recovered from COVID-19. The sequenced sample was PBMCs or T cells enriched from blood (not recorded which). The chain combines TRBV4-2 with TRBJ1-2; D ambiguous. Here the CDR3 DNA reads TGTGCCAGCAGCCAAGGCGGGGTCGGCTACACCTTC. It codes for CASSQGGVGYTF.